This T cell receptor beta chain derives from a study of identical twins. Study conclusions and caveats: Abundant beta clonotypes from cord blood bore fewer insertions; memory repertoires lacked this pattern. Twin pairs had excess sharing that was weaker in beta out-of-frame sequences. Low generation-probability sequences were in excess among twin-shared out-of-frame alpha sequences.

Template switching introduced a universal primer site, and the cDNA bore unique molecular identifiers. TCRdb recomputed calls from the 5' RACE reads with MiXCR, one row per CDR3 protein. The sample has about 530,000 distinct CDR3 sequences, 12% to 15% seen once. The CDR3 has 15 amino acids. The V gene end was trimmed by 4 bases and the J gene end by 3 bases; junction bases not matched to a gene: 6. Germline V gene data show CDR1 as SGHTS and CDR2 as YDEGEE. On this clonotype itself: The antigen remains undetermined.

The same data also contributed to another study, on yellow fever vaccine responses in identical twins.

The source is a young woman in good health. Specimen: CD4+ T cells sorted from blood. The chain is built from TRBV5-8 and TRBJ2-1; TRBD1 agrees at 8 bases. CDR3 loop: CASSPGQGCYNEQFF. CDR3 DNA sequence: TGTGCCAGCAGCCCCGGACAGGGCTGCTACAATGAGCAGTTCTTC.